The 26 T cell receptor beta chains given below trace back to one sample, sequenced in a study of OX40 agonist ivuxolimab in advanced cancers. Libraries were constructed by the immunoSEQ multiplex PCR assay. The table was pulled from immuneACCESS by TCRdb, which kept in-frame rearrangements only. Such tables lose some clones; where checked, under half of the loss comes from unresolved V genes, and the rest has no known cause. The sample records 75,000 to 90,000 clones, roughly 90% of which are singletons. Around 0.65% of the sample rests with the top ten. Sequencing was performed on CD4+ or CD8+ T cells sorted from blood, taken in a trial of the OX40 agonist ivuxolimab. These receptors came from an adult with an advanced solid tumor such as melanoma, head and neck, liver or kidney cancer.

The chain joins TRBV2 to TRBJ2-4; perhaps TRBD2 as D (7 bases). V was cut by 8 bases and J by 1 base, with 12 bases left in between. Per germline, CDR1 SNHLY and CDR2 FYNNEI. The CDR3 contains 14 residues. The CDR3 sequence: CASWEGEAKNIQYF. CDR3 coding DNA: TGTGCCAGCTGGGAGGGGGAGGCCAAAAACATTCAGTACTTC.

This clone was detected only once. The V gene is TRBV9, the J gene TRBJ1-6; the D gene is possibly TRBD1 (5 bases). Germline lookup yields CDR1 SGDLS and CDR2 YYNGEE. CDR3 size: 15 residues. The V gene lost 0 bases and the J gene lost 7 bases, with 11 bases spanning the gap. DNA of the CDR3: TGTGCCAGCAGCGTAGGGGCTGAGGGGAATTCACCCCTCCACTTT. Protein product: CASSVGAEGNSPLHF.

This chain links TRBV6-1 with TRBJ1-5; 7 bases fit TRBD1. V shed 2 bases and J 6 bases; nucleotides not matched to a gene: 13. The CDR3 is 17 residues long. Germline CDR1 is MNHNS and CDR2 is SASEGT. CDR3 DNA sequence: TGTGCCAGCAGTGAACTCGAAAGCGACAGGGTTGGTCAGCCCCAGCATTTT. Its protein product is CASSELESDRVGQPQHF.

The rearrangement links TRBV23-1 to TRBJ1-1; a weak D match, TRBD1 (6 bases). TRBV23-1 is recorded as an ORF, its role being uncertain. The CDR3 is made up of 14 amino acids. V lost 6 bases and J lost 2, with 13 bases in between. CDR3 DNA: TGCGCCAGCAGCCGACAGGAGTTCAACACTGAAGCTTTCTTT. Its translation is CASSRQEFNTEAFF.

The chain combines TRBV11-2 with TRBJ2-1; D is possibly TRBD2 (6 bases). Trimming left V 1 base short and J 6 bases short, with 13 bases between. Germline assignment: CDR1 SGHAT and CDR2 FQNNGV. This CDR3 has 15 residues. CDR3 residues: CASSLGLAMGNEQFF. CDR3 coding DNA: TGTGCCAGCAGCTTAGGGCTAGCGATGGGCAATGAGCAGTTCTTC. Supplemented by reference TRBV11-2 and TRBJ2-1, the full variable domain reads EAGVAQSPRYKIIEKRQSVAFWCNPISGHATLYWYQQILGQGPKLLIQFQNNGVVDDSQLPKDRFSAERLKGVDSTLKIQPAKLEDSAVYLCASSLGLAMGNEQFFGPGTRLTVL.

The rearrangement joins TRBV6-1 to TRBJ2-3; tentatively, D is TRBD2 (6 bases). The V gene lost 5 bases and the J gene lost 1 base, with 10 bases spanning the gap. Germline V CDR1 and CDR2: MNHNS, SASEGT. The CDR3 consists of 14 residues. For the CDR3, the DNA is TGTGCCAGCAGTCTAGCGTTAGGCACAGATACGCAGTATTTT. Its translation: CASSLALGTDTQYF.

The rearrangement uses TRBV21-1 and TRBJ1-4; the DNA was not compared with TRBD1, the D call given in the table. TRBV21-1 is reported as a pseudogene. This CDR3 is 20 amino acids long. The CDR3 loop reads CASSNHRGDRGRVRGEKLFF. CDR3 in DNA: TGTGCCAGCAGCAACCACCGGGGGGACAGGGGGCGCGTCCGGGGAGAAAAACTGTTTTTT.

The chain links TRBV2 to TRBJ2-1; D gene ambiguous. The germline V and J ends were trimmed by 6 bases and 2 bases, with 2 bases remaining between them. Germline V lookup: CDR1 SNHLY, CDR2 FYNNEI. The length of the CDR3 is 11 residues. The DNA of the CDR3 is TGTGCCAGCAGGACCTACAATGAGCAGTTCTTC. Translating gives CASRTYNEQFF.

The chain couples TRBV2 to TRBJ2-5; unclear D gene. V lost 7 bases, J lost 4 bases, and 13 bases lay in between. Per germline, CDR1 SNHLY and CDR2 FYNNEI. The CDR3 is 13 amino acids. CDR3 in amino acids: CASNPTSLETQYF. The CDR3 bases are TGTGCCAGCAATCCGACCAGTCTAGAGACCCAGTACTTC.

The rearrangement joins TRBV27 to TRBJ2-3, with a weak D call TRBD1 (5 bases). Trimming took 7 bases from V and 2 from J, leaving 16 bases between them. The CDR3 is 15 residues long. Per germline, CDR1 MNHEY and CDR2 SMNVEV (reference sequence). The CDR3: CASKGDWGPTDTQYF. The DNA of the CDR3 is TGTGCCAGCAAGGGCGACTGGGGCCCCACAGATACGCAGTATTTT.

The CDR3 protein is CASSYSGLPYGYTF. DNA for the CDR3: TGTGCCAGCAGTTATTCCGGGCTTCCGTATGGCTACACCTTC. The chain recombines TRBV6-5 with TRBJ1-2, with D unclear. Germline CDR1 and CDR2: MNHEY and SVGAGI. There are 14 residues in the CDR3. V lost 3 bases to trimming and J lost 5 bases, with 13 bases between them.

V usage is TRBV9 and J usage is TRBJ1-6; D is unresolved. CDR1 and CDR2 from the germline V gene are SGDLS and YYNGEE. The CDR3 length is 14 residues. V lost 2 bases and J 2 bases, leaving 5 bases between the germline ends. CDR3 in DNA: TGTGCCAGCAGCGTGAACCCCTATAATTCACCCCTCCACTTT. Translated: CASSVNPYNSPLHF. The full variable domain, its missing parts supplied by reference TRBV9 and TRBJ1-6, is DSGVTQTPKHLITATGQRVTLRCSPRSGDLSVYWYQQSLDQGLQFLIQYYNGEERAKGNILERFSAQQFPDLHSELNLSSLELGDSALYFCASSVNPYNSPLHFGNGTRLTVT.

V and J are TRBV11-2 and TRBJ1-5, with D hard to call. The CDR3 length is 13 residues. Germline CDR1 and CDR2: SGHAT and FQNNGV. Trimming left V 0 bases short and J 4 bases short, with 4 bases between. The CDR3 sequence is CASSLDGNQPQHF. The DNA of the CDR3 is TGTGCCAGCAGCTTAGATGGGAATCAGCCCCAGCATTTT.

As DNA, the CDR3 is TGCAGCGTCAGAGGGGTTACTGGAAACACCATATATTTT. This codes for CSVRGVTGNTIYF. The chain recombines TRBV29-1 with TRBJ1-3, with D tentatively TRBD1 (5 bases). V was shortened by 6 bases and J by 2 bases, with 11 bases between the two germline ends. Germline CDR1 and CDR2: SQVTM and ANQGSEA. The CDR3 has 13 amino acids.

The rearrangement uses TRBV6-1 and TRBJ2-2, with 9 bases identical to TRBD1. Germline CDR1 reads MNHNS; CDR2 reads SASEGT. The CDR3 has 14 residues. V dropped 5 bases and J dropped 3; count of bases not matched to a gene: 1. In nucleotides, the CDR3 is TGTGCCAGCAGTACAGGGGGCGACACCGGGGAGCTGTTTTTT. Translated, it gives CASSTGGDTGELFF.

CDR3 DNA sequence: TGTGCCAGCAGTGATGGGCAGGGGAACTATCAGCCCCAGCATTTT. Residues: CASSDGQGNYQPQHF. The rearrangement joins TRBV6-1 to TRBJ1-5; D might be TRBD1 (6 bases). V lost 3 bases, J lost 5 bases, and 14 bases lay in between. Germline values: CDR1 MNHNS, CDR2 SASEGT. The length of the CDR3 is 15 residues.

The V gene is TRBV27, the J gene TRBJ2-5; 9 bases match TRBD2. The V gene end was trimmed by 8 bases and the J gene end by 1 base; junction bases not matched to a gene: 5. From germline, CDR1 is MNHEY and CDR2 SMNVEV (reference sequence). CDR3 length equals 14 residues. As DNA, the CDR3 is TGTGCCAGCCGCGCGGGGGGGGCCCAAGAGACCCAGTACTTC. Translated, it gives CASRAGGAQETQYF.

The chain has TRBV6-1 and TRBJ2-5; D is tentatively TRBD1 or TRBD2 (6 bases each). The CDR3 contains 14 residues. Germline V lookup: CDR1 MNHNS, CDR2 SASEGT. V was shortened by 6 bases and J by 4 bases, with 15 bases between the two germline ends. CDR3 in amino acids: CASSEGGVGETQYF. The CDR3 DNA is TGTGCCAGCAGCGAGGGGGGAGTTGGAGAGACCCAGTACTTC.

This clone was found once. The chain links TRBV18 to TRBJ2-3; D perhaps matches TRBD1 (6 bases). V lost 3 bases and J 1 base, leaving 14 bases between the germline ends. The CDR3 extends over 16 amino acids. Germline V lookup: CDR1 KGHSH, CDR2 LQKENI. Written as DNA, the CDR3 is TGTGCCAGCTCACCGATTCCGGCAGGGGGCACAGATACGCAGTATTTT. Encoded protein: CASSPIPAGGTDTQYF.

V is TRBV27 and J is TRBJ1-4; D gene unclear. V was shortened by 6 bases and J by 0 bases, with 8 bases between the two germline ends. In germline, CDR1 is MNHEY, CDR2 SMNVEV (reference sequence). The CDR3 runs to 14 residues. The CDR3 sequence: CASSRQPTNEKLFF. The DNA for the CDR3 is TGTGCCAGCAGCCGGCAACCAACTAATGAAAAACTGTTTTTT.

This sequence joins TRBV5-4 and TRBJ1-1, with D perhaps TRBD1 (5 bases). With 4 bases removed from V and 8 bases from J, the gap between germline ends came to 21 bases. This CDR3 spans 15 amino acids. Germline CDR1 is SGHNT and CDR2 is YYREEE (reference sequence). This chain's CDR3 is CASSRPGRDPKEAFF. CDR3 DNA: TGTGCCAGCAGCCGACCGGGGCGGGACCCTAAGGAAGCTTTCTTT.

The chain has TRBV7-9 and TRBJ2-5; D is unresolved. Germline V gene sequence: CDR1 SEHNR, CDR2 FQNEAQ (reference sequence). V lost 6 bases, J lost 3 bases, and 5 bases lay in between. The CDR3 loop spans 11 amino acids. CDR3 region: CASRKEETQYF. DNA of the CDR3: TGTGCCAGCAGGAAGGAAGAGACCCAGTACTTC.

J is TRBJ1-1 and V is TRBV5-1; tentatively, D is TRBD1 (6 bases). The length of the CDR3 is 18 residues. CDR1 and CDR2 (germline): SGHRS, YFSETQ. V shed 0 bases and J shed 0 bases, with 18 bases lying between them. The CDR3 DNA reads as TGCGCCAGCAGCTTGGCTGCGGGGGGCCGCCGTATGAACACTGAAGCTTTCTTT. The encoded protein is CASSLAAGGRRMNTEAFF.

This chain joins TRBV5-1 and TRBJ2-7; D not resolved. Per germline, CDR1 SGHRS and CDR2 YFSETQ. Trimming removed 0 bases at V and 7 bases at J, with 11 bases between. This CDR3 is built from 13 residues. The CDR3 DNA is TGCGCCAGCAGCTTGGAGGCCTCTTGGGAGCAGTACTTC. This gives the protein CASSLEASWEQYF.

The V gene is TRBV5-1, the J gene TRBJ1-1; no clear D. From germline, CDR1 is SGHRS and CDR2 YFSETQ. The CDR3 spans 12 residues. V dropped 2 bases and J dropped 4 bases, with 6 bases sitting between them. CDR3 nucleotides: TGCGCCAGCAGCTTCGGGAGCACTGAAGCTTTCTTT. This translates into CASSFGSTEAFF.

The chain links TRBV18 to TRBJ1-2, with 7 bases identical to TRBD1. This CDR3 is built from 15 residues. Trimming took 4 bases from V and 4 from J; bases not matched to a gene: 9. Germline V gives CDR1 KGHSH, CDR2 LQKENI. This chain's CDR3 is CASSQGQAGPYGYTF. Here the CDR3 DNA reads TGTGCCAGCTCACAAGGACAGGCCGGACCCTATGGCTACACCTTC.